This T cell receptor (beta chain) was captured by sequencing in a study of shared clonotypes between healthy human individuals. This CDR3 is built from 16 residues. Trimming stripped 4 bases from V and 7 bases from J, with 23 bases between. CDR1 and CDR2 (germline): SGHRS, YFSETQ. Sequenced by immunoSEQ multiplex PCR; TCRdb stores in-frame clones only, minus some. The sample shows 400,000 to 550,000 clones, 70% to 80% of them seen only once. Only one count was recorded for this clone. The chain joins TRBV5-1 to TRBJ1-2; possibly TRBD1 for D (5 bases). The clonotype comes from a middle-aged woman in good health. Some clones in this sample may be carry-over from other donors' samples. The sample consisted of PBMCs. CDR3 amino acids: CASSRPSTGGDSGYTF. CDR3 coding DNA: TGCGCCAGCAGCCGTCCGTCTACCGGGGGGGATAGTGGCTACACCTTC.